Listed below are T cell receptor beta chains from one sample, sequenced in a study of blood T cell repertoires in COVID-19. TCRdb keeps only in-frame clones here, not all; method: immunoSEQ multiplex PCR. The sample has about 160,000 clones; more than 65% are singletons. The sample consisted of peripheral blood. The receptors derive from a woman in her sixties with COVID-19, enrolled during active disease. CDR3s include the opening cysteine and the closing phenylalanine or tryptophan. The order of the fields is clone size, V gene, D gene, J gene, CDR3 DNA, CDR3 protein. D genes are given only for firm matches. The listing skips clone size in some rows; elsewhere it reads once, few, many or a size class.

clone_size: .; v_call: TRBV14; d_call: .; j_call: TRBJ1-1; cdr3_nt: TGTGCCAGCAGCCCACGGAGGGGAGTGAACACTGAAGCTTTCTTT; cdr3_aa: CASSPRRGVNTEAFF
clone_size: .; v_call: TRBV5-1; d_call: TRBD1; j_call: TRBJ2-7; cdr3_nt: TGCGCCAGCAGCCTATATTCCGGGACAGGACTCTCCTACGAGCAGTACTTC; cdr3_aa: CASSLYSGTGLSYEQYF
clone_size: once; v_call: TRBV19; d_call: .; j_call: TRBJ2-2; cdr3_nt: TGTGCCAGTAAGGGGCGGACCTCGAACACCGGGGAGCTGTTTTTT; cdr3_aa: CASKGRTSNTGELFF
clone_size: once; v_call: TRBV9; d_call: .; j_call: TRBJ2-1; cdr3_nt: TGTGCCAGCAGCCTTTTGTCGGGACTTCTAAATGAGCAGTTCTTC; cdr3_aa: CASSLLSGLLNEQFF
clone_size: once; v_call: TRBV18; d_call: TRBD1; j_call: TRBJ1-1; cdr3_nt: TGTGCCAGCTCACTTGGGACAGGGGGCGCGGACACTGAAGCTTTCTTT; cdr3_aa: CASSLGTGGADTEAFF
clone_size: few; v_call: TRBV29-1; d_call: TRBD1; j_call: TRBJ2-7; cdr3_nt: TGCAGCGTTCGACAGGGGGACTACGAGCAGTACTTC; cdr3_aa: CSVRQGDYEQYF
clone_size: .; v_call: TRBV5-4; d_call: .; j_call: TRBJ2-3; cdr3_nt: TGTGCCAGCAGCTTGGGTCTAGCTGGGACAGATACGCAGTATTTT; cdr3_aa: CASSLGLAGTDTQYF
clone_size: .; v_call: TRBV28; d_call: TRBD1; j_call: TRBJ2-5; cdr3_nt: TGTGCCAGCACCAACAAGGGACAGGGAGCCCCCCAAGAGACCCAGTACTTC; cdr3_aa: CASTNKGQGAPQETQYF
clone_size: .; v_call: TRBV11-2; d_call: TRBD2; j_call: TRBJ2-5; cdr3_nt: TGTGCCAGCAGCTCCGGCGGGGGGTCACAAGAGACCCAGTACTTC; cdr3_aa: CASSSGGGSQETQYF
clone_size: .; v_call: TRBV9; d_call: TRBD2; j_call: TRBJ2-4; cdr3_nt: TGTGCCAGCAGCCCCTGGTCGGGGGGTAACATTCAGTACTTC; cdr3_aa: CASSPWSGGNIQYF
clone_size: .; v_call: TRBV5-1; d_call: TRBD2; j_call: TRBJ2-5; cdr3_nt: TGCGCCAGCAGCTCCTCCGGGACTAGCGGGATAGAGACCCAGTACTTC; cdr3_aa: CASSSSGTSGIETQYF
clone_size: .; v_call: TRBV29-1; d_call: TRBD1; j_call: TRBJ2-2; cdr3_nt: TGCAGCGCCGGGACAGGGACGAACACCGGGGAGCTGTTTTTT; cdr3_aa: CSAGTGTNTGELFF
clone_size: .; v_call: TRBV6-5; d_call: TRBD1; j_call: TRBJ1-1; cdr3_nt: TGTGCCAGCAGTTCACAGGGGGCGAACACTGAAGCTTTCTTT; cdr3_aa: CASSSQGANTEAFF
clone_size: .; v_call: TRBV24-1; d_call: TRBD2; j_call: TRBJ2-3; cdr3_nt: TGTGCCACCAGTGATCTCAGGACTAGCGGGATAGCAGATACGCAGTATTTT; cdr3_aa: CATSDLRTSGIADTQYF
clone_size: .; v_call: TRBV7-3; d_call: .; j_call: TRBJ2-3; cdr3_nt: TGTGCCAGCAGCTTAATACCCAACGGAGAGTCTAATACGCAGTATTTT; cdr3_aa: CASSLIPNGESNTQYF
clone_size: .; v_call: TRBV2; d_call: .; j_call: TRBJ1-1; cdr3_nt: TGTGCCAGCATAGGGGCAACTGAAGCTTTCTTT; cdr3_aa: CASIGATEAFF
clone_size: few; v_call: TRBV5-1; d_call: .; j_call: TRBJ2-2; cdr3_nt: TGCGCCAGCAGCTTGGAGATGGGCCGGGAGCTGTTTTTT; cdr3_aa: CASSLEMGRELFF
clone_size: .; v_call: TRBV7-8; d_call: TRBD2; j_call: TRBJ2-3; cdr3_nt: TGTGCCAGCAGCCCTAGCGGGAGGGCCTTCGGCACAGATACGCAGTATTTT; cdr3_aa: CASSPSGRAFGTDTQYF
clone_size: .; v_call: TRBV5-5; d_call: .; j_call: TRBJ2-1; cdr3_nt: TGTGCCAGCAGCTTGGAACAGGGATTGTACAATGAGCAGTTCTTC; cdr3_aa: CASSLEQGLYNEQFF
clone_size: .; v_call: TRBV9; d_call: .; j_call: TRBJ1-2; cdr3_nt: TGTGCCAGCAGCGAGGAAGGGGCAGTTTATGGCTACACCTTC; cdr3_aa: CASSEEGAVYGYTF
clone_size: .; v_call: TRBV4-2; d_call: TRBD1; j_call: TRBJ1-4; cdr3_nt: TGTGCCAGCAGCCGATTGGACAGGGGGGATGAAAAACTGTTTTTT; cdr3_aa: CASSRLDRGDEKLFF
clone_size: few; v_call: TRBV6-5; d_call: TRBD2; j_call: TRBJ2-3; cdr3_nt: TGTGCCAGCAGTTACCTGGCGGGGGGCTCGGATACGCAGTATTTT; cdr3_aa: CASSYLAGGSDTQYF
clone_size: once; v_call: TRBV15; d_call: .; j_call: TRBJ1-1; cdr3_nt: TGTGCCACCAGCATGGTCCCGGACACTGAAGCTTTCTTT; cdr3_aa: CATSMVPDTEAFF
clone_size: .; v_call: TRBV27; d_call: .; j_call: TRBJ2-1; cdr3_nt: TGTGCCAGCAGTTACCCGGGAACCTTACAGTTCTTC; cdr3_aa: CASSYPGTLQFF
clone_size: .; v_call: TRBV11-2; d_call: TRBD2; j_call: TRBJ2-5; cdr3_nt: TGTGCCAGCAGCTTCTGGACTAGCGGGACGGAGACCCAGTACTTC; cdr3_aa: CASSFWTSGTETQYF
clone_size: .; v_call: TRBV15; d_call: .; j_call: TRBJ2-7; cdr3_nt: TGTGCCACCAGCAGAGGGCAGGGGTCCTACGAGCAGTACTTC; cdr3_aa: CATSRGQGSYEQYF
clone_size: .; v_call: TRBV15; d_call: .; j_call: TRBJ2-1; cdr3_nt: TGTGCCACCAGCACCGACTGGTACAATGAGCAGTTCTTC; cdr3_aa: CATSTDWYNEQFF
clone_size: .; v_call: TRBV11-2; d_call: TRBD1; j_call: TRBJ2-5; cdr3_nt: TGTGCCAGCAGCAGGACAGGGACAGAGACCCAGTACTTC; cdr3_aa: CASSRTGTETQYF
clone_size: .; v_call: TRBV7-3; d_call: TRBD2; j_call: TRBJ2-1; cdr3_nt: TGTGCCAGCAGCTTTAGCGGGAGCTCCTACAATGAGCAGTTCTTC; cdr3_aa: CASSFSGSSYNEQFF
clone_size: few; v_call: TRBV5-6; d_call: .; j_call: TRBJ1-4; cdr3_nt: TGTGCCAGCACCAACAGTGCAACTAATGAAAAACTGTTTTTT; cdr3_aa: CASTNSATNEKLFF
clone_size: .; v_call: TRBV6-5; d_call: .; j_call: TRBJ1-1; cdr3_nt: TGTGCCAGCGGTTGGAGGGCTGAAGCTTTCTTT; cdr3_aa: CASGWRAEAFF
clone_size: .; v_call: TRBV7-9; d_call: TRBD2; j_call: TRBJ2-5; cdr3_nt: TGTGCCAGCAGCCCCCTAGCGGGGGGACCTCAAGAGACCCAGTACTTC; cdr3_aa: CASSPLAGGPQETQYF
clone_size: .; v_call: TRBV29-1; d_call: .; j_call: TRBJ2-5; cdr3_nt: TGCAGCGTTGGACGCGCGTCAGGGCGAGAGACCCAGTACTTC; cdr3_aa: CSVGRASGRETQYF
clone_size: .; v_call: TRBV19; d_call: TRBD1; j_call: TRBJ2-3; cdr3_nt: TGTGCCAGTAGTCGTGGACAGGGTTCTGGAGATACGCAGTATTTT; cdr3_aa: CASSRGQGSGDTQYF
clone_size: .; v_call: TRBV28; d_call: .; j_call: TRBJ1-2; cdr3_nt: TGTGCCAGCAGTGCCCCCATGGGGGCAGTTAACTATGGCTACACCTTC; cdr3_aa: CASSAPMGAVNYGYTF
clone_size: .; v_call: TRBV4-2; d_call: .; j_call: TRBJ1-1; cdr3_nt: TGTGCCAGCAGCCAACCTCGGCTAGCTGAAGCTTTCTTT; cdr3_aa: CASSQPRLAEAFF
clone_size: .; v_call: TRBV30; d_call: TRBD1; j_call: TRBJ1-2; cdr3_nt: TGTGCCTGGAAGTCTGGGACAGGGGACTATGGCTACACCTTC; cdr3_aa: CAWKSGTGDYGYTF
clone_size: .; v_call: TRBV6-5; d_call: TRBD1; j_call: TRBJ1-2; cdr3_nt: TGTGCCAGCAGTTACGGGACAGGGGGGACCTATGGCTACACCTTC; cdr3_aa: CASSYGTGGTYGYTF
clone_size: .; v_call: TRBV18; d_call: .; j_call: TRBJ1-3; cdr3_nt: TGTGCCAGCTCACGGGCCGGCAACTCTGGAAACACCATATATTTT; cdr3_aa: CASSRAGNSGNTIYF
clone_size: .; v_call: TRBV5-1; d_call: .; j_call: TRBJ2-1; cdr3_nt: TGCGCCAGCAGCTTGGTCGCAGGGTTGAGTTCCAATGAGCAGTTCTTC; cdr3_aa: CASSLVAGLSSNEQFF
clone_size: .; v_call: TRBV30; d_call: .; j_call: TRBJ1-1; cdr3_nt: TGTGCCTGGAGTGTGTTTTGGGGCCGAAATAACACTGAAGCTTTCTTT; cdr3_aa: CAWSVFWGRNNTEAFF
clone_size: once; v_call: TRBV7-2; d_call: .; j_call: TRBJ2-7; cdr3_nt: TGTGCCAGCAGCTTGGGCGGGAATGTTTACGAGCAGTACTTC; cdr3_aa: CASSLGGNVYEQYF
clone_size: .; v_call: TRBV5-1; d_call: .; j_call: TRBJ1-1; cdr3_nt: TGCGCCAGCAGCTTGTCGAGGCAGCACACTGAAGCTTTCTTT; cdr3_aa: CASSLSRQHTEAFF
clone_size: .; v_call: TRBV7-9; d_call: .; j_call: TRBJ2-3; cdr3_nt: TGTGCCAGCAGCTTAGACGGGACACAACAGCTCACAGATACGCAGTATTTT; cdr3_aa: CASSLDGTQQLTDTQYF
clone_size: few; v_call: TRBV7-9; d_call: .; j_call: TRBJ2-2; cdr3_nt: TGTGCCAGCTCAGGACACAGGGTGAACACCGGGGAGCTGTTTTTT; cdr3_aa: CASSGHRVNTGELFF
clone_size: .; v_call: TRBV6-1; d_call: .; j_call: TRBJ1-4; cdr3_nt: TGTGCCAGCAGTGAAGCCCATGACAGCATCCTAAATGAAAAACTGTTTTTT; cdr3_aa: CASSEAHDSILNEKLFF
clone_size: .; v_call: TRBV19; d_call: TRBD1; j_call: TRBJ1-4; cdr3_nt: TGTGCCAGTAAACAACAGGGGCGAACAACTAATGAAAAACTGTTTTTT; cdr3_aa: CASKQQGRTTNEKLFF
clone_size: .; v_call: TRBV5-5; d_call: TRBD2; j_call: TRBJ2-5; cdr3_nt: TGTGCCAGCAGCTTGGTGGGCGGGAGCCACCAAGAGACCCAGTACTTC; cdr3_aa: CASSLVGGSHQETQYF